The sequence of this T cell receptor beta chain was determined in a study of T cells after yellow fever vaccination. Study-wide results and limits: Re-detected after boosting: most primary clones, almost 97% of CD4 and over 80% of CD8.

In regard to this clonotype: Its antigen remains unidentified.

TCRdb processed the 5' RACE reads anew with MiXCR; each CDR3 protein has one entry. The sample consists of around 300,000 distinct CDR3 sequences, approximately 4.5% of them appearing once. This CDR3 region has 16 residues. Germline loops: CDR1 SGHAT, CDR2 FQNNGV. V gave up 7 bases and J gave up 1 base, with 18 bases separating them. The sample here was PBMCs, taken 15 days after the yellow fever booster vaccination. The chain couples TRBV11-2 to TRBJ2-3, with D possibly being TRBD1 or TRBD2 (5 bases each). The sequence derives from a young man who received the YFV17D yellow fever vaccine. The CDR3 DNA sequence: TGTGCCAGCACCGCCTTGGCAGTGGGGGGCACAGATACGCAGTATTTT. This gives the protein CASTALAVGGTDTQYF.